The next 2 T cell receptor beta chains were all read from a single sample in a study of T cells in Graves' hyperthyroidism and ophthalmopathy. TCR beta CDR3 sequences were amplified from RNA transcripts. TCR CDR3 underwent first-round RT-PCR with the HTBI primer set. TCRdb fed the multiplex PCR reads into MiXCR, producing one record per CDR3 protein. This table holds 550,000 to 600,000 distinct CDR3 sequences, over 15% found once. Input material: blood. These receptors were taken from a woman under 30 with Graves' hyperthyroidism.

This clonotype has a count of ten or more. Here the CDR3 DNA reads TGTGCCAGCAGCGTGGGACTAGCGGACACCGGGGAGCTGTTTTTT. Translation gives CASSVGLADTGELFF. The chain employs TRBV5-4 and TRBJ2-2, with 11 positions matching TRBD2. CDR3 length: 15 amino acids. Germline V CDR1 and CDR2: SGHNT, YYREEE (reference sequence). V lost 4 bases, J lost 3 bases, and 2 bases stayed unmatched.

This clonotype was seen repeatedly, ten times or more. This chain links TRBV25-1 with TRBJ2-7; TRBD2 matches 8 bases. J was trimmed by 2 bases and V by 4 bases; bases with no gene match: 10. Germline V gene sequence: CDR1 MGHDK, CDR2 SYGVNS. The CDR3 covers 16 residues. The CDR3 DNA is TGTGCCAGCAGTGGCGTTTCCGGGACTAGTACCTACGAGCAGTACTTC. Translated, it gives CASSGVSGTSTYEQYF.